The 18 T cell receptor beta chains in this list originate from one sample, sequenced in a study of blood T cells in healthy people across ages. Primers used in a second PCR of roughly 7 to 11 cycles were a sample-barcoded 5' primer and a J-beta primer mix. TCRdb re-called the 5' RACE reads through MiXCR, storing one row per CDR3 protein. The repertoire holds about 1.7 million distinct CDR3 sequences, with roughly 27% as singletons. The sequenced sample was blood. The receptors were sampled from a woman aged 30 to 39 in good health.

A few counts support this clonotype. This chain uses TRBV7-3 with TRBJ2-1, with a tentative D call TRBD1 (6 bases). The length of the CDR3 is 13 residues. Trimming left V 7 bases short and J 8 bases short, with 15 bases between. The V gene's germline CDR1 is SGHTA and CDR2 FQGTGA. The CDR3 here is CASTQRAGDEQFF. CDR3 DNA sequence: TGTGCCAGCACCCAGAGGGCAGGGGATGAGCAGTTCTTC.

The V call is TRBV7-2, the J call TRBJ2-3; D call uncertain. V was pared by 1 base and J by 10 bases, with 12 bases between. CDR1 is SGHTA, CDR2 FQGNSA, per germline. This CDR3 region has 13 residues. The CDR3 reads CASSLEAGAPQYF. CDR3 nucleotides: TGTGCCAGCAGCTTAGAGGCCGGAGCCCCGCAGTATTTT. Full variable domain (missing parts from reference TRBV7-2 and TRBJ2-3): GAGVSQSPSNKVTEKGKDVELRCDPISGHTALYWYRQSLGQGLEFLIYFQGNSAPDKSGLPSDRFSAERTGGSVSTLTIQRTQQEDSAVYLCASSLEAGAPQYFGPGTRLTVL.

This clonotype was observed a handful of times. In nucleotides, the CDR3 is TGTGCCAGCAGCCAGGGGGGCGGGACAGAAGAGACCCAGTACTTC. This gives the protein CASSQGGGTEETQYF. The chain links TRBV4-2 to TRBJ2-5, with D tentatively TRBD1 (7 bases). CDR1 and CDR2 from the germline V gene are LGHNA and YNFKEQ. The V end was cut by 3 bases, the J end by 3 bases, with 14 bases between. The CDR3 covers 15 residues.

This clonotype appeared many times. This chain joins TRBV29-1 and TRBJ2-7, with D perhaps matching TRBD2 (7 bases). The germline V gene encodes CDR1 SQVTM and CDR2 ANQGSEA. Trimming removed 7 bases at V and 2 bases at J, with 21 bases between. The CDR3 totals 15 residues. CDR3 loop: CSGVATGRGAYEQYF. CDR3 sequence (DNA): TGCAGCGGGGTTGCCACAGGGAGGGGGGCCTACGAGCAGTACTTC.

The chain combines TRBV6-1 with TRBJ1-5, with D unclear. V shed 3 bases and J shed 2 bases, with 14 bases lying between them. This CDR3 comprises 16 residues. The germline gives CDR1 MNHNS, CDR2 SASEGT. Here the CDR3 reads CASSEMGQVGNQPQHF. The CDR3, as DNA: TGTGCCAGCAGTGAGATGGGTCAGGTCGGCAATCAGCCCCAGCATTTT.

Only one count was recorded for this clonotype. This clone may be a read error of a much larger clone one base away. The rearrangement joins TRBV12-3 or TRBV12-4 to TRBJ2-7, with D unclear. TRBJ2-5 explains the end of the DNA better; the J call may be wrong. The CDR3 length is 14 residues. DNA of the CDR3: TGTGCCAGCAGTTTAGCGAGATCCGAGGAGACCCAGTACTTC. Encoded protein: CASSLARSEETQYF.

At least ten counts were recorded for this clonotype. The V call is TRBV11-2, the J call TRBJ2-7; D uncertain. The CDR3 is 17 residues long. Germline assignment: CDR1 SGHAT and CDR2 FQNNGV. V was shortened by 5 bases and J by 2 bases, with 22 bases between the two germline ends. The CDR3 protein is CASSRISFGAGTYEQYF. The CDR3 nucleotides are TGTGCCAGCAGCCGCATCTCCTTCGGAGCCGGTACCTACGAGCAGTACTTC. Based on the CDR3 plus reference TRBV11-2 and TRBJ2-7, the full variable domain is EAGVAQSPRYKIIEKRQSVAFWCNPISGHATLYWYQQILGQGPKLLIQFQNNGVVDDSQLPKDRFSAERLKGVDSTLKIQPAKLEDSAVYLCASSRISFGAGTYEQYFGPGTRLTVT.

This clonotype came up once. The chain joins TRBV4-1 to TRBJ1-2, with 7 bases matching TRBD1. This CDR3 has 15 amino acids. Losses at the gene ends were 5 bases for V and 4 bases for J; bases not matched to a gene: 10. In germline, CDR1 is MGHRA, CDR2 YSYEKL. The CDR3: CASSAAPGQPYGYTF. The CDR3 DNA reads as TGCGCCAGCAGCGCGGCGCCGGGACAGCCCTATGGCTACACCTTC.

The chain uses TRBV12-3 or TRBV12-4 and TRBJ2-1; D is perhaps TRBD1 or TRBD2 (5 bases each). The CDR3 spans 13 residues. Trimming left V 7 bases short and J 6 bases short, with 13 bases between. The CDR3 DNA reads as TGTGCCAGCACCTTGAGGGGTCCCAATGAGCAGTTCTTC. This encodes CASTLRGPNEQFF.

With regard to this clonotype: A much larger clone sits a single nucleotide away, making a read error possible. CDR3 nucleotide sequence: TGTACCAGCACCGCGACAGGGATAGGTGATACGCAGTATTTT. This gives the protein CTSTATGIGDTQYF. The V and J genes are TRBV9 and TRBJ2-3, with TRBD1 matching 7 bases. The CDR3 sequence is 14 residues long. Germline CDR1 is SGDLS and CDR2 is YYNGEE. Together with reference TRBV9 and TRBJ2-3, the CDR3 gives the full variable domain: DSGVTQTPKHLITATGQRVTLRCSPRSGDLSVYWYQQSLDQGLQFLIQYYNGEERAKGNILERFSAQQFPDLHSELNLSSLELGDSALYFCTSTATGIGDTQYFGPGTRLTVL.

About this clonotype: A much larger clone lies a single base off, so this may be a read error. This chain links TRBV4-3 with TRBJ2-4, with unresolved D. This CDR3 has 15 amino acids. V dropped 10 bases and J dropped 1 base, with 17 bases sitting between them. Germline CDR1 is LGHNA and CDR2 is YSLEER. CDR3 region: CAIIGPRTAKNIQYF. Written as DNA, the CDR3 is TGCGCCATCATTGGCCCTAGGACGGCCAAAAACATTCAGTACTTC.

This clonotype has ten or more counts. This chain connects TRBV12-3 or TRBV12-4 to TRBJ1-4, with 8 bases matching TRBD1. The V gene end was trimmed by 6 bases and the J gene end by 10 bases; junction bases not matched to a gene: 7. The CDR3 sequence is 13 residues long. The CDR3: CASSGTGGRKLFF. The DNA for the CDR3 is TGTGCCAGCAGCGGGACAGGCGGCAGAAAACTGTTTTTT.

In DNA, the CDR3 is TGTGCCAGCAGCCGAGGACAGGGGCTATTCCTCTACACCTTC. Residues: CASSRGQGLFLYTF. V and J are TRBV7-9 and TRBJ1-2; 9 nucleotides align to TRBD1. The V and J ends lost 5 bases and 10 bases, in that order; junction bases with no gene match: 11. Germline-derived CDR1 and CDR2 are SEHNR and FQNEAQ (reference sequence). CDR3 size: 14 residues.

The chain's CDR3 is CASSPRWGDQETQYF. DNA of the CDR3: TGTGCCAGCAGCCCCCGGTGGGGAGACCAAGAGACCCAGTACTTC. The V gene is TRBV11-1, the J gene TRBJ2-5, with a weak D call TRBD2 (5 bases). The CDR3 contains 15 residues. With 5 bases removed from V and 0 bases from J, the gap between germline ends came to 13 bases. Germline V gene lookup returns CDR1 SGHAT and CDR2 FQDESV (reference sequence). Complete variable domain (other parts from reference TRBV11-1 and TRBJ2-5): EAEVAQSPRYKITEKSQAVAFWCDPISGHATLYWYRQILGQGPELLVQFQDESVVDDSQLPKDRFSAERLKGVDSTLKIQPAELGDSAMYLCASSPRWGDQETQYFGPGTRLLVL.

The V gene is TRBV6-2 or TRBV6-3, the J gene TRBJ2-5; a possible D gene is TRBD1 (5 bases). CDR3 size: 12 residues. V was shortened by 5 bases and J by 6 bases, with 10 bases between the two germline ends. The germline V gene has CDR1 MNHEY and CDR2 SVGEGT. The DNA for the CDR3 is TGTGCCAGCAGTCAGGGAATGAAGACCCAGTACTTC. Translating it yields CASSQGMKTQYF.

The V call is TRBV27, the J call TRBJ2-7; TRBD1 aligns across 9 bases. The CDR3 contains 15 residues. CDR1 and CDR2 (germline): MNHEY, SMNVEV (reference sequence). Losses at the gene ends were 5 bases for V and 4 bases for J; bases not matched to a gene: 9. For the CDR3, the DNA is TGTGCCAGCAGTACCGGGACAGGGTTGTTGTACGAGCAGTACTTC. Translation: CASSTGTGLLYEQYF.

This chain links TRBV5-1 with TRBJ1-1; 8 nucleotides align to TRBD1. The CDR3 runs 15 residues. Germline assignment: CDR1 SGHRS and CDR2 YFSETQ. V gave up 4 bases and J gave up 10 bases; unmatched junction bases: 15. The CDR3 loop is CASSPIGQGGYGAFF. The CDR3 DNA follows: TGCGCCAGCAGCCCAATCGGACAGGGCGGTTATGGAGCTTTCTTT.

The chain is built from TRBV3-1 and TRBJ1-3; D unresolved. The germline V gene encodes CDR1 LGHDT and CDR2 YNNKEL (reference sequence). The V and J ends lost 7 bases and 8 bases respectively, with 12 bases between them. CDR3 length equals 12 residues. CDR3 DNA sequence: TGTGCCAGCACAGGCAAAAGGGACACCATATATTTT. Translating it yields CASTGKRDTIYF.